This T cell receptor (beta chain) was retrieved from a study of T cells after yellow fever vaccination. Trimming at V came to 5 bases and at J to 4 bases, leaving 7 bases not matched to a gene. The CDR3 is 15 residues long. CDR1 and CDR2 (germline): MNHEY, SMNVEV (reference sequence). This clonotype was picked up a small number of times. A universal primer site and UMIs were added as TCR cDNA was made by 5'RACE template switching. TCRdb reprocessed the 5' RACE reads with MiXCR, giving one entry per CDR3 protein. The profile shows about 300,000 distinct CDR3 sequences, around 7% of them singletons. The starting material was PBMCs, obtained more than 35 days after the first yellow fever vaccination. The clonotype was recovered from a man between 18 and 29 years old who received the YFV17D yellow fever vaccine. V gene TRBV27 combines with J gene TRBJ1-5; 8 bases line up with TRBD1. The CDR3 sequence is CASSPRTGRNQPQHF. For the CDR3, the DNA is TGTGCCAGCAGTCCCCGGACAGGGCGAAATCAGCCCCAGCATTTT.